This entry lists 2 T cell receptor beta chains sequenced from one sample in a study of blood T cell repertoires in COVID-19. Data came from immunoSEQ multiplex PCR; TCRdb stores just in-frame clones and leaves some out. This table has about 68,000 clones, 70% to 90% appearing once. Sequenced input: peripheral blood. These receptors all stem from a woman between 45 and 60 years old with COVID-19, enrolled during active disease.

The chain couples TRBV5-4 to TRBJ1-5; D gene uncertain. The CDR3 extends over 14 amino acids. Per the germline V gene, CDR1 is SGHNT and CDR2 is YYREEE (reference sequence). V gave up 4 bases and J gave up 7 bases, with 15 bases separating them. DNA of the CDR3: TGTGCCAGCAGCATAATCGGGTTGCCGCAGCCCCAGCATTTT. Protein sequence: CASSIIGLPQPQHF.

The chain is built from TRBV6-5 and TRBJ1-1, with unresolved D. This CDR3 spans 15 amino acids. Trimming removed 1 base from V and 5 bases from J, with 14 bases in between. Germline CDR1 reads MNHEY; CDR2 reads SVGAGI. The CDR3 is CASSYFKQRGTEAFF. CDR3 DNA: TGTGCCAGCAGTTACTTCAAGCAGAGAGGGACTGAAGCTTTCTTT.